The text below deals with one T cell receptor (beta chain). This sample was included in a study of blood T cell repertoires in COVID-19. On the study more broadly: The samples span acute and convalescent COVID-19 from the United States, Italy and Spain. PBMCs, B-cell-depleted T cells, or T cells were the source of the cDNA or gDNA that made up the material.

In the study's own analysis: Researchers report that nucleated cell counts were estimated from reference gene primer amplification. The table came from immunoSEQ multiplex PCR; TCRdb's copy has only in-frame clones and leaves some out. The V and J calls and clone size are taken from that table; D and trimming were inferred from the DNA. The sample shows over 25,000 clones, around nine tenths of them seen only once. CDR1 is SGHVS and CDR2 is FQNEAQ in the germline V gene. This CDR3 spans 17 amino acids. The germline V and J ends were trimmed by 4 bases and 4 bases, with 19 bases remaining between them.

This sequence originates from a human donor in a cohort sampled during active COVID-19. The donor label of this sample is uncertain. The sample consisted of peripheral blood. The chain is built from TRBV7-8 and TRBJ1-4; D remains unclear. The CDR3 is CASSSPPRGAGNEKLFF. In nucleotides, the CDR3 is TGTGCCAGCAGCTCCCCCCCCCGTGGCGCGGGTAATGAAAAACTGTTTTTT.